This T cell receptor (beta chain) was sequenced for a study of shared clonotypes between healthy human individuals. Findings and limits, study-wide: Around 5% of naive CD4 clonotypes were common to a few donors.

The CDR3 is made up of 13 amino acids. The germline gives CDR1 SNHLY, CDR2 FYNNEI. The V and J ends lost 0 bases and 8 bases respectively, with 10 bases between them. Sequencing used immunoSEQ multiplex PCR; TCRdb keeps in-frame clones, though not all of them. This table holds roughly 2 million clones, around 95% found once. To note about this clone: Its target is unknown.

The chain combines TRBV2 with TRBJ1-2; D might be TRBD1 (6 bases). The sequenced material came from naive CD4+ T cells sorted from blood. Subset defined: CD45RA+ positively selected. This TCR derives from a man younger than 35 in good health. This CDR3 reads CASSEAAGAGYTF. The DNA of the CDR3 is TGTGCCAGCAGTGAAGCGGCAGGGGCCGGCTACACCTTC.